The present T cell receptor (beta chain) was sequenced within a study of blood T cells in healthy people across ages. The CDR3 length is 13 residues. Trimming left V 2 bases short and J 6 bases short, with 10 bases between. Sample-barcoded 5' priming and a J-beta primer mix drove a second PCR of 7 to 11 cycles. TCRdb passed the 5' RACE reads through MiXCR, listing each CDR3 protein once. The sample lists 800,000 to 950,000 distinct CDR3 sequences, about 34% occurring once. The sequence was collected from a man aged 18 to 29 in good health. Input material: blood. This rearrangement joins TRBV12-3 or TRBV12-4 to TRBJ1-1, with TRBD1 as a possible D gene (6 bases). CDR3 loop: CASSLNRASEAFF. The CDR3 DNA follows: TGTGCCAGCAGTTTAAACAGGGCTTCTGAAGCTTTCTTT.